The 25 T cell receptor beta chains reported below all come from one sample, sequenced in a study of regulatory T cells in long-lasting Graves disease. Regarding time point: persistent/refractory GD, antithyroid drugs over 5 years with positive TRAb. RNA from PBMCs was the source of the TCR library. Library construction for TCR beta used iRepertoire HTBI primers and Arm-PCR of CDR3 regions. MiXCR, applied by TCRdb to the multiplex PCR reads, yields one record per CDR3 protein. The table includes 500,000 to 800,000 distinct CDR3 sequences, about 30% detected once. This specimen consisted of peripheral blood mononuclear cells (PBMCs), obtained when the disease was refractory, from a patient treated with antithyroid drugs. Source of these receptors: a female donor with Graves disease.

This clonotype was detected a few times. This rearrangement joins TRBV28 to TRBJ1-5; 7 nucleotides agree with TRBD1. V shed 2 bases and J 1 base; nucleotides not matched to a gene: 2. From germline, CDR1 is MDHEN and CDR2 SYDVKM. CDR3 length: 15 amino acids. CDR3 DNA: TGTGCCAGCAGTTTACCGGGACAGAGCAATCAGCCCCAGCATTTT. Its protein is CASSLPGQSNQPQHF. The full variable domain, its missing parts supplied by reference TRBV28 and TRBJ1-5, is DVKVTQSSRYLVKRTGEKVFLECVQDMDHENMFWYRQDPGLGLRLIYFSYDVKMKEKGDIPEGYSVSREKKERFSLILESASTNQTSMYLCASSLPGQSNQPQHFGDGTRLSIL.

The rearrangement links TRBV29-1 to TRBJ1-1, with D tentatively TRBD1 (6 bases). CDR1 is SQVTM, CDR2 ANQGSEA, per germline. This CDR3 region has 15 residues. Trimming shortened V by 3 bases and J by 1 base, and 15 bases separated the two germline ends. CDR3 in amino acids: CSVDRTTGSNTEAFF. As DNA, the CDR3 is TGCAGCGTTGATAGAACAACAGGGTCGAACACTGAAGCTTTCTTT.

The chain links TRBV30 to TRBJ2-7; D perhaps matches TRBD1 (6 bases). Germline V gene lookup returns CDR1 GTSNPN and CDR2 SVGIG (reference sequence). Deletions cut 2 bases from V and 9 bases from J, with 14 bases between. CDR3 length equals 12 residues. The CDR3 region is CAWSPGDKGQYF. In nucleotides, the CDR3 is TGTGCCTGGAGTCCAGGGGATAAGGGGCAGTACTTC. The full variable domain, rest sourced from reference TRBV30 and TRBJ2-7, is SQTIHQWPATLVQPVGSPLSLECTVEGTSNPNLYWYRQAAGRGLQLLFYSVGIGQISSEVPQNLSASRPQDRQFILSSKKLLLSDSGFYLCAWSPGDKGQYFGPGTRLTVT.

The chain is built from TRBV14 and TRBJ2-7; TRBD2 aligns across 11 bases. CDR1 is SGHDN and CDR2 is FVKESK in the germline V gene. Trimming cost V 3 bases and J 5 bases; bases outside gene matches: 6. The CDR3 spans 15 residues. The CDR3 region is CASSQGSGRAHEQYF. The CDR3 DNA sequence: TGTGCCAGCAGCCAGGGTAGCGGGAGGGCCCACGAGCAGTACTTC.

This sequence joins TRBV9 and TRBJ1-2; 10 bases are shared with TRBD1. The CDR3 length is 14 residues. From germline, CDR1 is SGDLS and CDR2 YYNGEE. The ends lost 4 bases at V and 8 bases at J; junction bases unmatched: 8. CDR3 amino acids: CASSTPGQGQGYTF. The CDR3 DNA reads as TGTGCCAGCAGCACCCCGGGACAGGGGCAGGGCTACACCTTC.

The chain recombines TRBV3-1 with TRBJ2-7, with D possibly TRBD2 on 5 matching bases. V was shortened by 0 bases and J by 9 bases, with 18 bases between the two germline ends. CDR3 length: 15 residues. CDR1 is LGHDT and CDR2 is YNNKEL in the germline V gene (reference sequence). DNA of the CDR3: TGTGCCAGCAGCCAAGATCTTGGAGCGGCTCTGGGGCAGTACTTC. Translating gives CASSQDLGAALGQYF.

The rearrangement uses TRBV6-9 and TRBJ2-2; TRBD1 aligns across 7 bases. J gave up 1 base and V 4 bases, and 3 bases lay outside the gene matches. The CDR3 length is 15 residues. CDR1 and CDR2 (germline): MNHGY, SVAAGI. The CDR3 coding sequence is TGTGCCAGCAGTTCCCACAGGGGGAACACCGGGGAGCTGTTTTTT. Translation gives CASSSHRGNTGELFF.

V usage is TRBV6-1 and J usage is TRBJ1-4; D gene ambiguous. There are 14 residues in the CDR3. Looked up from germline, CDR1 is MNHNS and CDR2 is SASEGT. V lost 3 bases to trimming and J lost 7 bases, with 12 bases between them. CDR3 residues: CASSERHQAEKLFF. The DNA of the CDR3 is TGTGCCAGCAGTGAGCGACATCAGGCTGAAAAACTGTTTTTT.

The V and J genes are TRBV6-4 and TRBJ2-1; no clear D gene. The CDR3 sequence is 13 residues long. Trimming took off 3 bases at V and 3 bases at J, with 6 bases between the two ends. Germline values: CDR1 MRHNA, CDR2 SNTAGT. CDR3 nucleotides: TGTGCCAGCAGTGAAGAGGACTACAATGAGCAGTTCTTC. Its protein product is CASSEEDYNEQFF.

The chain is built from TRBV11-1 and TRBJ1-2; D not certain. V was pared by 5 bases and J by 1 base, with 11 bases between. The CDR3 loop spans 14 amino acids. CDR1 is SGHAT, CDR2 FQDESV, per germline (reference sequence). The CDR3 coding sequence is TGTGCCAGCAGCGAAACAAACAGTAACTATGGCTACACCTTC. Its translation is CASSETNSNYGYTF.

The chain has TRBV28 and TRBJ1-5; a possible D gene is TRBD1 (5 bases). Trimming took 5 bases from V and 8 from J, leaving 13 bases between them. The CDR3 totals 13 residues. Looked up from germline, CDR1 is MDHEN and CDR2 is SYDVKM. The CDR3 protein is CASSAIGAKPQHF. CDR3 DNA: TGTGCCAGCAGTGCCATAGGGGCTAAGCCCCAGCATTTT.

The chain is built from TRBV29-1 and TRBJ1-1; D ambiguous. This CDR3 region has 16 residues. V was clipped by 4 bases and J by 1 base, with 19 bases between them. Germline CDR1 reads SQVTM; CDR2 reads ANQGSEA. This chain's CDR3 is CSVGPGYAVRNTEAFF. Written as DNA, the CDR3 is TGCAGCGTTGGTCCGGGGTATGCGGTGCGGAACACTGAAGCTTTCTTT.

The V call is TRBV6-1, the J call TRBJ2-7; D possibly corresponds to TRBD2 (5 bases). V shed 7 bases and J shed 4 bases, with 17 bases lying between them. Per the germline V gene, CDR1 is MNHNS and CDR2 is SASEGT. The CDR3 covers 14 residues. CDR3 DNA sequence: TGTGCCAGCATTTTACGACCGGGAATATACGAGCAGTACTTC. It is translated as CASILRPGIYEQYF.

This clonotype was seen more than once but under ten times. The V call is TRBV29-1, the J call TRBJ1-5; 7 nucleotides match TRBD1. V shed 6 bases, J shed 3 bases, and the junction held 5 bases outside the gene matches. The germline CDR1 and CDR2 sequences are SQVTM and ANQGSEA. The CDR3 covers 13 residues. CDR3 bases: TGCAGCGTGTCGGGACAGCCCAATCAGCCCCAGCATTTT. Its translation: CSVSGQPNQPQHF.

The chain couples TRBV29-1 to TRBJ1-1; the D is unclear. The ends were cut back, 6 bases at V and 3 bases at J, with 8 bases in the middle. The CDR3 covers 11 residues. Germline V lookup: CDR1 SQVTM, CDR2 ANQGSEA. The CDR3 region is CSVRRHTEAFF. Here the CDR3 DNA reads TGCAGCGTCAGACGGCACACTGAAGCTTTCTTT.

In regard to this clonotype: The junction shows a germline mismatch at one end, possibly a read error. This chain uses TRBV6-2 or TRBV6-3 with TRBJ1-5; 9 bases line up with TRBD1. This CDR3 comprises 15 residues. In germline, CDR1 is MNHEY, CDR2 SVGEGT. The CDR3 reads CASSDSTGGGQPQHF. CDR3 DNA: TGTGCCAGCAGTGACTCGACAGGGGGAGGTCAGCCCCAGCATTTT.

For this clonotype: A much more abundant neighbour one base away suggests this may be a read error. The V gene is TRBV12-3 or TRBV12-4, the J gene TRBJ2-7; weak D call: TRBD2 (6 bases). CDR3 length equals 18 residues. Trimming cost V 9 bases and J 1 base, with 28 bases left between them. CDR3 region: CASNIPPRGRDPSYEQYF. CDR3 nucleotides: TGTGCCAGTAATATCCCCCCGCGGGGACGAGACCCATCCTACGAGCAGTACTTC.

This chain links TRBV7-9 with TRBJ2-5; 8 nucleotides line up with TRBD2. This CDR3 spans 14 amino acids. The trim removed 11 bases at V and 5 bases at J, leaving 13 bases unmatched. CDR1 and CDR2 from the germline V gene are SEHNR and FQNEAQ (reference sequence). The CDR3 nucleotides read TGTGCCCCTTCGCAAGCGGGAGATTTGGAGACCCAGTACTTC. It yields the protein CAPSQAGDLETQYF. Complete variable domain (other parts from reference TRBV7-9 and TRBJ2-5): DTGVSQNPRHKITKRGQNVTFRCDPISEHNRLYWYRQTLGQGPEFLTYFQNEAQLEKSRLLSDRFSAERPKGSFSTLEIQRTEQGDSAMYLCAPSQAGDLETQYFGPGTRLLVL.

The CDR3 DNA follows: TGCAGTGCTAGGCCCCCCAGGGGGATCGGGGAGCTGTTTTTT. It codes for CSARPPRGIGELFF. The V and J genes are TRBV20-1 and TRBJ2-2; 7 bases line up with TRBD1. Germline V gene sequence: CDR1 DFQATT, CDR2 SNEGSKA (reference sequence). This CDR3 comprises 14 residues. The junction had 8 bases not matched to a gene; V was cut back by 3 bases and J by 7 bases.

This clonotype was seen only a few times. The gene calls are TRBV3-1 and TRBJ2-7; unclear D gene. Germline CDR1 and CDR2: LGHDT and YNNKEL (reference sequence). Deletions cut 0 bases from V and 7 bases from J, with 16 bases between. The CDR3 is 15 amino acids. CDR3 DNA: TGTGCCAGCAGCCAAGAGTTGGCGGTCCCTAGAGAGCAGTACTTC. It codes for CASSQELAVPREQYF.

This clonotype was detected a few times. The DNA for the CDR3 is TGCGCCACCCGGTCTTTGGGGGCGGAGGGGAACACTGAAGCTTTCTTT. As protein: CATRSLGAEGNTEAFF. The chain combines TRBV5-1 with TRBJ1-1; D perhaps matches TRBD1 (6 bases). CDR3 length: 16 residues. Germline-derived CDR1 and CDR2 are SGHRS and YFSETQ. Trimming stripped 9 bases from V and 1 base from J, with 22 bases between.

This clonotype was counted only a few times. CDR3: CASSTTRWGDGQPQHF. The CDR3 nucleotides are TGTGCCAGCAGCACAACCCGATGGGGAGATGGACAGCCCCAGCATTTT. This rearrangement joins TRBV28 to TRBJ1-5; D unresolved. Between the trimmed V and J ends, which lost 6 bases and 7 bases, there was a span of 22 bases. Germline lookup yields CDR1 MDHEN and CDR2 SYDVKM. CDR3 length: 16 residues.

The table lists this clonotype with many counts. The chain uses TRBV12-3 or TRBV12-4 and TRBJ1-2; no reliable D call. The length of the CDR3 is 14 residues. The V gene lost 2 bases and the J gene lost 6 bases, with 13 bases spanning the gap. Here the CDR3 DNA reads TGTGCCAGCAGTTTAAGACGGGGAAAGGATGGCTACACCTTC. It translates to CASSLRRGKDGYTF.

The chain employs TRBV9 and TRBJ1-2; no reliable D call. The CDR3 spans 14 residues. Trimming stripped 0 bases from V and 4 bases from J, with 10 bases between. Germline assignment: CDR1 SGDLS and CDR2 YYNGEE. The CDR3 here is CASSVGPELYGYTF. CDR3 coding DNA: TGTGCCAGCAGCGTAGGTCCCGAGCTCTATGGCTACACCTTC.

Only a few counts were recorded for this clonotype. The chain joins TRBV12-3 or TRBV12-4 to TRBJ1-5; weak D call: TRBD1 (5 bases). V lost 5 bases to trimming and J lost 4 bases, with 21 bases between them. CDR3 length: 17 residues. CDR3 DNA: TGTGCCAGCAGTAAAGAGGGGCCAGGGATATCAAATCAGCCCCAGCATTTT. Protein: CASSKEGPGISNQPQHF.